This T cell receptor beta chain was sequenced for a study of T cell changes during pregnancy in multiple sclerosis. Germline-derived CDR1 and CDR2 are SGHTA and FQGNSA. The CDR3 totals 15 residues. Unmatched junction bases numbered 1, after V lost 3 bases and J lost 0 bases. Only in-frame clones appear in the TCRdb table, and some are missing; sequencing was by immunoSEQ multiplex PCR. The sample carries tens of thousands of clones, roughly 92% recorded once. The source material was CD4+ T cells from peripheral blood mononuclear cells, sampled in the first trimester of pregnancy. The source is a female donor with multiple sclerosis, enrolled in a pregnancy study. The chain joins TRBV7-2 to TRBJ2-3; 9 bases match TRBD2. This CDR3 reads CASSFTSGSTDTQYF. CDR3 nucleotides: TGTGCCAGCAGCTTTACTAGCGGGAGCACAGATACGCAGTATTTT. Drawing the rest from reference TRBV7-2 and TRBJ2-3, the complete variable domain is GAGVSQSPSNKVTEKGKDVELRCDPISGHTALYWYRQSLGQGLEFLIYFQGNSAPDKSGLPSDRFSAERTGGSVSTLTIQRTQQEDSAVYLCASSFTSGSTDTQYFGPGTRLTVL.